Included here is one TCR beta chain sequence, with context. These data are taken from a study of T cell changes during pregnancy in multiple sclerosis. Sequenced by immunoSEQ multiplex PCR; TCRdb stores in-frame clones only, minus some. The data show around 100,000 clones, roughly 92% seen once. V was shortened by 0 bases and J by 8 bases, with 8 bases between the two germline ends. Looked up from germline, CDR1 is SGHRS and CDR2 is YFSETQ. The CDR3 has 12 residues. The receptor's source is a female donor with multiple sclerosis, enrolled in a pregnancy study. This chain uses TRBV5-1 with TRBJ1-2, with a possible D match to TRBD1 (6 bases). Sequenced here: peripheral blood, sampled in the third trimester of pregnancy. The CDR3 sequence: CASSLGGQGYTF. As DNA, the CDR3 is TGCGCCAGCAGCTTGGGGGGGCAAGGCTACACCTTC.